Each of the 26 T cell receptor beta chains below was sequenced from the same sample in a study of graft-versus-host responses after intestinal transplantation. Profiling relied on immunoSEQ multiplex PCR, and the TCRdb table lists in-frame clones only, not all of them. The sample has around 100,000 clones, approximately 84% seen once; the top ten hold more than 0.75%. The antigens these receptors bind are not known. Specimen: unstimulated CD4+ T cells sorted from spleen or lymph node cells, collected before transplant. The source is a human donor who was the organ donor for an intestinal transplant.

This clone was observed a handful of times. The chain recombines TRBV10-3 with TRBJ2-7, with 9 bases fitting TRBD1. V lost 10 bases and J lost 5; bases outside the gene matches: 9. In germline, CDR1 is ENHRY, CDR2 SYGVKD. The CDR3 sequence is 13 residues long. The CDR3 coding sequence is TGTGCCAGCATGGGGACAGGGTTCGACGAGCAGTACTTC. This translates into CASMGTGFDEQYF.

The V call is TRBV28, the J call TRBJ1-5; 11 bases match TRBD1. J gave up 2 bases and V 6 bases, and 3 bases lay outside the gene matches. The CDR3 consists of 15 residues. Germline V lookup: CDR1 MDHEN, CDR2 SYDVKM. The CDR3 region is CASSRDRGGNQPQHF. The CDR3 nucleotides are TGTGCCAGCAGCAGGGACAGGGGGGGCAATCAGCCCCAGCATTTT. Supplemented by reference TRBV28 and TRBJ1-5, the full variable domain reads DVKVTQSSRYLVKRTGEKVFLECVQDMDHENMFWYRQDPGLGLRLIYFSYDVKMKEKGDIPEGYSVSREKKERFSLILESASTNQTSMYLCASSRDRGGNQPQHFGDGTRLSIL.

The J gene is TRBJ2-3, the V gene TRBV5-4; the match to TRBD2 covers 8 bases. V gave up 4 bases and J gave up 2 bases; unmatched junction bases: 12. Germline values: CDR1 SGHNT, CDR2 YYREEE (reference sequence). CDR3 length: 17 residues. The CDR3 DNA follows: TGTGCCAGCAGCCGGCCCTTAGCGGGGCGGTCCACAGATACGCAGTATTTT. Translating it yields CASSRPLAGRSTDTQYF.

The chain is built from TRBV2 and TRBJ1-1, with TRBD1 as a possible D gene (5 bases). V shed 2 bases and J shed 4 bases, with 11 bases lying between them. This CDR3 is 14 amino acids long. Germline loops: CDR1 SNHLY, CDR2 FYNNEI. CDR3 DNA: TGTGCCAGCAGTGAATGGGGGGGTCTCACTGAAGCTTTCTTT. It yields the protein CASSEWGGLTEAFF.

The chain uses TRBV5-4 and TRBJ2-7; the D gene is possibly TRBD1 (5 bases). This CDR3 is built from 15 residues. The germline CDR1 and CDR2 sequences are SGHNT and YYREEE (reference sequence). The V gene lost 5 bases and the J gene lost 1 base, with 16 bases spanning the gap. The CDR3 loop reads CASREGVGPSYEQYF. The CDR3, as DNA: TGTGCCAGCAGGGAAGGGGTAGGGCCATCCTACGAGCAGTACTTC.

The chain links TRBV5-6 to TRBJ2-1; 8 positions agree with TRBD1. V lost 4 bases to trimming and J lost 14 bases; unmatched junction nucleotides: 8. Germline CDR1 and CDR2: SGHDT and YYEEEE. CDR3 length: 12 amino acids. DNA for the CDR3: TGTGCCAGCAGCATGGACAGGGTTAAGGAGTTCTTC. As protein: CASSMDRVKEFF.

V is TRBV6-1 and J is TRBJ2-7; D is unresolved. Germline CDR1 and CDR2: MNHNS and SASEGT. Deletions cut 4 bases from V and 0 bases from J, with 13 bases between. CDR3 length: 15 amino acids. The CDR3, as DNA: TGTGCCAGCAGTGGGCTGGTTTTGAGCTCCTACGAGCAGTACTTC. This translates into CASSGLVLSSYEQYF.

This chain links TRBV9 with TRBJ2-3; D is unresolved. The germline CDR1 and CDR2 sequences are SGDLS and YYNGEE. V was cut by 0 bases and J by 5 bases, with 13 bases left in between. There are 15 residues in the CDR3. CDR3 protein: CASSVDPNRRDTQYF. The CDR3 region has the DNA TGTGCCAGCAGCGTAGACCCAAACCGGAGAGATACGCAGTATTTT.

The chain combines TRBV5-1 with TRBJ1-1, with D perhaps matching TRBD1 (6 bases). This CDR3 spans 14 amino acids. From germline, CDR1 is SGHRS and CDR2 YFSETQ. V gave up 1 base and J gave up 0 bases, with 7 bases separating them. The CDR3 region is CASSLTGMNTEAFF. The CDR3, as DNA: TGCGCCAGCAGCTTGACAGGGATGAACACTGAAGCTTTCTTT.

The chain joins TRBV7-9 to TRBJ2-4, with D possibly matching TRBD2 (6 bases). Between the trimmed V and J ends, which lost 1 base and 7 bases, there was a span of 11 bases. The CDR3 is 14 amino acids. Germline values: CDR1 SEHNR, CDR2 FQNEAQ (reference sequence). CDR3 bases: TGTGCCAGCAGCTTAGAAGGACGGGGGAACATTCAGTACTTC. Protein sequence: CASSLEGRGNIQYF.

The CDR3 DNA reads as TGTGCCAGCTCCCCCGGCCGGGCCTACGAGCAGTACTTC. It yields the protein CASSPGRAYEQYF. The V and J genes are TRBV19 and TRBJ2-7; D gene uncertain. Trimming took 9 bases from V and 2 from J, leaving 14 bases between them. The CDR3 covers 13 residues. From germline, CDR1 is LNHDA and CDR2 SQIVND (reference sequence).

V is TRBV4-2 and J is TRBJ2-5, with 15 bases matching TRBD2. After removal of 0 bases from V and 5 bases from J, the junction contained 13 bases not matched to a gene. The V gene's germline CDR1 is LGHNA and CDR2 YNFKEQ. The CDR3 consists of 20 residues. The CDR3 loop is CASSQDLRRTSGGAGETQYF. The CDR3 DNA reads TGTGCCAGCAGCCAAGATCTGCGGAGGACTAGCGGGGGGGCAGGGGAGACCCAGTACTTC.

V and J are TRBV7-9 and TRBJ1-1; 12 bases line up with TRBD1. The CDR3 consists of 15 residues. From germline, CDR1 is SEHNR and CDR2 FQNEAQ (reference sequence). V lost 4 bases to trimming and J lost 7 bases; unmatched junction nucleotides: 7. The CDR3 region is CASSSQGQGAREAFF. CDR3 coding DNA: TGTGCCAGCAGCTCGCAGGGACAGGGGGCACGTGAAGCTTTCTTT. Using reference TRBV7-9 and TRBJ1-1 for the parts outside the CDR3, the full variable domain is DTGVSQNPRHKITKRGQNVTFRCDPISEHNRLYWYRQTLGQGPEFLTYFQNEAQLEKSRLLSDRFSAERPKGSFSTLEIQRTEQGDSAMYLCASSSQGQGAREAFFGQGTRLTVV.

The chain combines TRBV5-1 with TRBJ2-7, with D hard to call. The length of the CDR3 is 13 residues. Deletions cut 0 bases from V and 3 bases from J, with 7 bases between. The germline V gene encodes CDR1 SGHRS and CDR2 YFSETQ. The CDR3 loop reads CASSLEGYYEQYF. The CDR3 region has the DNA TGCGCCAGCAGCTTGGAGGGCTACTACGAGCAGTACTTC.

The chain's CDR3 is CAWSARTAHNSPLHF. In nucleotides, the CDR3 is TGTGCCTGGAGTGCCCGGACCGCCCATAATTCACCCCTCCACTTT. The V call is TRBV30, the J call TRBJ1-6; D unclear. The V gene's germline CDR1 is GTSNPN and CDR2 SVGIG (reference sequence). The CDR3 covers 15 residues. The germline V and J ends were trimmed by 1 base and 5 bases, with 12 bases remaining between them.

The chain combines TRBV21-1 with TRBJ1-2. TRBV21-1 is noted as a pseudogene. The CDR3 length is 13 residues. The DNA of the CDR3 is TGTGCCAGCAGCAAAAGGGACAACTATGGCTACACCTTC. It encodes CASSKRDNYGYTF.

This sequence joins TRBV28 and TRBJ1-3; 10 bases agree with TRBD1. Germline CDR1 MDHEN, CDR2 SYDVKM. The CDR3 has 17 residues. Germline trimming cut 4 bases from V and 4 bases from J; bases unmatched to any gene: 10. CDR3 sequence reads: CASSWGDRGRWGNTIYF. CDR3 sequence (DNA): TGTGCCAGCAGTTGGGGGGACAGGGGACGATGGGGAAACACCATATATTTT.

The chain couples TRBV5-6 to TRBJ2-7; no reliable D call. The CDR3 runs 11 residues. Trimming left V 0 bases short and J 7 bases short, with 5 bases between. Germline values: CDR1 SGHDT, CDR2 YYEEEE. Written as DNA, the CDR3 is TGTGCCAGCAGCTTGGGCGAGGAGCAGTACTTC. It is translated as CASSLGEEQYF.

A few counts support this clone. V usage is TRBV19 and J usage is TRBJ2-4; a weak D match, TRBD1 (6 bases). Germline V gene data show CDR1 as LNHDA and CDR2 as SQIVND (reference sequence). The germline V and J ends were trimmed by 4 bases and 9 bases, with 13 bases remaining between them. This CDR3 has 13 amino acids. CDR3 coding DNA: TGTGCCAGTAGTACAGGGGATGTGGGCATTCAGTACTTC. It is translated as CASSTGDVGIQYF.

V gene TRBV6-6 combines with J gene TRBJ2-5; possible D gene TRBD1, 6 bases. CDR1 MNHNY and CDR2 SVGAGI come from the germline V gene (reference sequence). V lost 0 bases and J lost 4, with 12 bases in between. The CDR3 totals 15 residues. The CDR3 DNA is TGTGCCAGCAGTTACTCACAGGGACGGTCAGAGACCCAGTACTTC. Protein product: CASSYSQGRSETQYF.

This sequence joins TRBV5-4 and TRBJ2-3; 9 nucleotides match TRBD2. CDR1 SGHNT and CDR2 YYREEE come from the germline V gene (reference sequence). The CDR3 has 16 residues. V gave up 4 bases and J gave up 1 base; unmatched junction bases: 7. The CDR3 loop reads CASSIPAGGRTDTQYF. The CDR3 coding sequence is TGTGCCAGCAGCATACCAGCGGGGGGACGCACAGATACGCAGTATTTT.

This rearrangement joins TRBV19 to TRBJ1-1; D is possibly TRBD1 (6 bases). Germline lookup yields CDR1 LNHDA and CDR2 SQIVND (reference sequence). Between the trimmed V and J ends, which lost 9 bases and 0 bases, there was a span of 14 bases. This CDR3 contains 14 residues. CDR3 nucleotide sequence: TGTGCCAGCAGCCGGGGGCTCATGAACACTGAAGCTTTCTTT. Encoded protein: CASSRGLMNTEAFF.

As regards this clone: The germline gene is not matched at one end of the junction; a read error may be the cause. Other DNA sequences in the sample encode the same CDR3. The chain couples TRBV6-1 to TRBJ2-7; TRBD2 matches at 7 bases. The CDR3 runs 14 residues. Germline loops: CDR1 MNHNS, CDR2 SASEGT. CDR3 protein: CASSEARGTYEQYF. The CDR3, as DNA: TGTGCCAGCAGTGAAGCGCGGGGGACCTACGAGCAGTACTTT.

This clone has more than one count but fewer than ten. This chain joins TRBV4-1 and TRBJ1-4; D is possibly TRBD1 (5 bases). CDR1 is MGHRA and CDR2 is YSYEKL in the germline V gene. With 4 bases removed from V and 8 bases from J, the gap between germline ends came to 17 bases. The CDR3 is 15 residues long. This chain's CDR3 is CASSLGGEVREKLFF. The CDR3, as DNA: TGCGCCAGCAGCCTGGGGGGAGAGGTCCGGGAAAAACTGTTTTTT.

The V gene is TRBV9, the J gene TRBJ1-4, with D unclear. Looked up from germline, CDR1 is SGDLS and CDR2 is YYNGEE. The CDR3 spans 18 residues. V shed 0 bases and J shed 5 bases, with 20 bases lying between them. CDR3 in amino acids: CASSVGAGWDFGNEKLFF. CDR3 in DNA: TGTGCCAGCAGCGTAGGGGCAGGTTGGGATTTTGGGAATGAAAAACTGTTTTTT. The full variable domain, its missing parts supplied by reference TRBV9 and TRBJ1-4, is DSGVTQTPKHLITATGQRVTLRCSPRSGDLSVYWYQQSLDQGLQFLIQYYNGEERAKGNILERFSAQQFPDLHSELNLSSLELGDSALYFCASSVGAGWDFGNEKLFFGSGTQLSVL.

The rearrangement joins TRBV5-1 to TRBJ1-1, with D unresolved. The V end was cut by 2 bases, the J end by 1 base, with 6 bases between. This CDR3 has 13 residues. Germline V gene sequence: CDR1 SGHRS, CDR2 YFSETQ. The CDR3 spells CASSFETNTEAFF. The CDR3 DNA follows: TGCGCCAGCAGCTTTGAGACGAACACTGAAGCTTTCTTT. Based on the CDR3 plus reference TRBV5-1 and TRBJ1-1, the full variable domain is KAGVTQTPRYLIKTRGQQVTLSCSPISGHRSVSWYQQTPGQGLQFLFEYFSETQRNKGNFPGRFSGRQFSNSRSEMNVSTLELGDSALYLCASSFETNTEAFFGQGTRLTVV.